This T cell receptor (beta chain) was sequenced during a study of blood T cells in healthy people across ages. Overall study: About one barcoded TCR beta cDNA was captured per two T cells. Findings and caveats of the study: Diversity of TCR beta correlated strongly with naive T cell percentage. Relative to aged donors, long-lived donors carried more naive CD4+ cells and displayed higher diversity.

The authors ran a second PCR of about 7 to 12 cycles using a sample-barcoded 5' primer and a J-beta primer mix. Paired-end reads containing CDR3 totaled no fewer than 3 million for each sample. TCRdb reprocessed the 5' RACE reads via MiXCR and lists one record per CDR3 protein. The sample yields hundreds of thousands of distinct CDR3 sequences, 45% to 60% seen once. Note on this clonotype: The antigen is unknown.

This CDR3 is built from 15 residues. From germline, CDR1 is MGHDK and CDR2 SYGVNS. Sequences were obtained from blood. The chain links TRBV25-1 to TRBJ2-4, with D uncertain. The DNA end is more similar to TRBJ2-7, so the J call may be wrong. This clonotype was sampled from a woman of 80 years or more in good health. The CDR3, as DNA: TGTGCCAGCACTGAGACTGGCAGGACCGCCTACGAGCAGTACTTC. Translated, it gives CASTETGRTAYEQYF.